This TCR beta chain appears in the sequencing data of a study of shared clonotypes between healthy human individuals. Naive CD4+ cells were CD45RA-selected; the remaining cells were memory. Concerning this clone itself: What it binds is not known.

Broader study findings: Represented genetic and exposure-history diversity was restricted by having few donors.

V lost 4 bases and J 2 bases, leaving 15 bases between the germline ends. The V gene's germline CDR1 is SNHLY and CDR2 FYNNEI. CDR3 length: 16 residues. Every immunoSEQ plate was one replicate of a subset's evenly spread DNA. The repertoire was sequenced with immunoSEQ multiplex PCR; TCRdb's copy has only in-frame clones and lacks some. Of under 1,900,000 clones listed, around 98.5% are singletons. The specimen sequenced was naive CD4+ T cells sorted from blood. Subset reported: CD45RA+ positively selected. This clonotype was obtained from a man aged 30-40 years in good health. The J gene is TRBJ1-3, the V gene TRBV2; D is perhaps TRBD1 (5 bases). CDR3 residues: CASSVGTWGTGNTIYF. CDR3 DNA: TGTGCCAGCAGTGTCGGGACTTGGGGCACTGGAAACACCATATATTTT.